The present T cell receptor beta chain was sequenced within a study of shared clonotypes between healthy human individuals. Broader study findings: Clonotype sharing among the donors was expected to vary with sequencing depth.

About this clone itself: As yet, its antigen is unknown.

Method: immunoSEQ multiplex PCR; TCRdb's copy keeps in-frame clones and lacks some. Seen here are about a million clones, about 76% observed once, and the top ten hold 1.4% to 1.5%. The CDR3 has 11 amino acids. CDR1 is MNHEY, CDR2 SMNVEV, per germline (reference sequence). Trimming cost V 5 bases and J 5 bases, with 4 bases left between them. The receptor was derived from a man aged 18 to 30 in good health. Sample: memory CD4+ T cells sorted from blood. Subset specified: CD45RA-negative fraction. The J gene is TRBJ1-5, the V gene TRBV27, with D uncertain. CDR3 protein: CASSLHQPQHF. The CDR3 DNA follows: TGTGCCAGCAGTCTTCATCAGCCCCAGCATTTT.